These 13 T cell receptor beta chains originate from one sample sequenced in a study of shared clonotypes between healthy human individuals. Libraries were prepared by immunoSEQ multiplex PCR; TCRdb keeps only in-frame clonotypes and omits some of them. The repertoire has 2 million to 2.5 million clones, 93% of them found once; the top ten carry under 0.45%. The source material was naive CD4+ T cells from PBMCs. Indicated subset: CD45RA+ positively selected. The source of these receptors is a man between 18 and 29 years old in good health. Some clones in this sample may be carry-over from other donors' samples.

This chain links TRBV6-5 with TRBJ1-2, with 7 bases lining up with TRBD1. The CDR3 extends over 15 amino acids. Germline V lookup: CDR1 MNHEY, CDR2 SVGAGI. V was clipped by 4 bases and J by 8 bases; unmatched bases: 13. The CDR3 is CASSWRDSRNDGYTF. DNA of the CDR3: TGTGCCAGCAGTTGGCGGGACAGCCGAAATGACGGCTACACCTTC.

The J gene is TRBJ2-7, the V gene TRBV10-3; 8 nucleotides align to TRBD2. V shed 2 bases, J shed 3 bases, and the junction held 0 bases outside the gene matches. CDR3 length: 13 residues. CDR1 and CDR2 (germline): ENHRY, SYGVKD. CDR3 residues: CAISETSGYEQYF. Written as DNA, the CDR3 is TGTGCCATCAGTGAGACTAGCGGCTACGAGCAGTACTTC.

The V gene is TRBV27, the J gene TRBJ2-5; D remains ambiguous. Judging by the DNA end, TRBJ2-7 fits better; the J call may be wrong. Germline CDR1 is MNHEY and CDR2 is SMNVEV (reference sequence). CDR3 length equals 16 residues. This CDR3 is CASSLPPVLAGYEQYF. CDR3 DNA sequence: TGTGCCAGCAGTTTACCCCCTGTTTTAGCAGGTTACGAGCAGTACTTC.

The count of this clone is one. CDR3 coding DNA: TGCGCCAGCCCCCATAACTCCTACAATGAGCAGTTCTTC. Translation: CASPHNSYNEQFF. The chain employs TRBV23-1 and TRBJ2-1; D remains ambiguous. TRBV23-1 has ORF status, its function being uncertain. V was shortened by 8 bases and J by 0 bases, with 8 bases between the two germline ends. This CDR3 is built from 13 residues.

The J gene is TRBJ1-1, the V gene TRBV9; 10 positions match TRBD1. V was pared by 3 bases and J by 4 bases, with 6 bases of the junction left unmatched. Germline V gene data show CDR1 as SGDLS and CDR2 as YYNGEE. This CDR3 spans 15 amino acids. This CDR3 reads CASSALTGGGTEAFF. CDR3 nucleotides: TGTGCCAGCAGCGCTTTGACAGGGGGCGGCACTGAAGCTTTCTTT.

Concerning this clone: Different DNA sequences within this sample yield the same CDR3. The chain links TRBV10-3 to TRBJ1-2; D perhaps matches TRBD1 (5 bases). V was cut by 0 bases and J by 7 bases, with 6 bases left in between. This CDR3 contains 12 residues. Germline CDR1 is ENHRY and CDR2 is SYGVKD. The CDR3 DNA is TGTGCCATCAGTGAGTCGGGGGTTGGCTACACCTTC. As protein: CAISESGVGYTF.

The chain links TRBV4-2 to TRBJ1-1; the D is unclear. Trimming pared 0 bases from V and 1 base from J, leaving 12 bases between. This CDR3 region has 16 residues. Germline CDR1 is LGHNA and CDR2 is YNFKEQ. CDR3 nucleotide sequence: TGTGCCAGCAGCCAAGATCCAAGCGCCACGAACACTGAAGCTTTCTTT. Translation gives CASSQDPSATNTEAFF.

The chain couples TRBV19 to TRBJ2-7; tentatively, D is TRBD2 (5 bases). Trimming cost V 11 bases and J 9 bases, with 20 bases left between them. In germline, CDR1 is LNHDA, CDR2 SQIVND (reference sequence). This CDR3 has 12 amino acids. CDR3 sequence (DNA): TGTGCCCCCGGGGTGTACCTTATAGCGCAGTACTTC. Translation gives CAPGVYLIAQYF.

The chain employs TRBV7-8 and TRBJ2-2; D unclear. V lost 5 bases to trimming and J lost 5 bases, with 12 bases between them. The CDR3 sequence is 14 residues long. Germline CDR1 SGHVS, CDR2 FQNEAQ. CDR3 sequence: CASSPSSRTGELFF. As DNA, the CDR3 is TGTGCCAGCAGCCCTTCAAGTCGGACCGGGGAGCTGTTTTTT.

This clone was seen a few times. The CDR3 here is CASSSVPKGGYTF. The CDR3 DNA follows: TGCGCCAGCAGCTCTGTACCCAAAGGCGGCTACACCTTC. J is TRBJ1-2 and V is TRBV5-1; D is undetermined. Trimming removed 3 bases at V and 8 bases at J, with 14 bases between. Germline V gene data show CDR1 as SGHRS and CDR2 as YFSETQ. The CDR3 runs to 13 residues. Full variable domain (missing parts from reference TRBV5-1 and TRBJ1-2): KAGVTQTPRYLIKTRGQQVTLSCSPISGHRSVSWYQQTPGQGLQFLFEYFSETQRNKGNFPGRFSGRQFSNSRSEMNVSTLELGDSALYLCASSSVPKGGYTFGSGTRLTVV.

The V call is TRBV19, the J call TRBJ2-1, with D perhaps matching TRBD2 (6 bases). Germline assignment: CDR1 LNHDA and CDR2 SQIVND (reference sequence). This CDR3 contains 15 residues. V lost 2 bases, J lost 2 bases, and 10 bases lay in between. The CDR3 sequence: CASSITSRTYNEQFF. CDR3 nucleotides: TGTGCCAGTAGTATAACTAGCAGAACCTACAATGAGCAGTTCTTC.

This chain uses TRBV15 with TRBJ2-7; D is possibly TRBD1 or TRBD2 (5 bases each). V was clipped by 1 base and J by 9 bases, with 16 bases between them. This CDR3 spans 14 amino acids. In germline, CDR1 is LNHNV, CDR2 YYDKDF (reference sequence). The CDR3 here is CATSRGGTDLGQYF. The DNA of the CDR3 is TGTGCCACCAGCAGAGGAGGGACCGACCTGGGGCAGTACTTC.

The gene calls are TRBV30 and TRBJ2-3; D may be TRBD1 (5 bases). V lost 8 bases to trimming and J lost 0 bases, with 15 bases between them. CDR1 and CDR2 from the germline V gene are GTSNPN and SVGIG (reference sequence). CDR3 length equals 14 residues. CDR3 protein: CAQSRATSTDTQYF. The CDR3 DNA is TGTGCCCAGTCCAGGGCTACTAGCACAGATACGCAGTATTTT.